A selection of T cell receptor beta chains follows, all from one sample in a study of cytomegalovirus exposure and HLA in healthy donors. TCRdb keeps only in-frame clones here, not all; method: immunoSEQ multiplex PCR. This sample carries approximately 150,000 clones, 73% of them seen once, and the ten largest clones take about 5%. Input material: PBMCs. Source of these receptors: a woman aged 18-35 years in good health and CMV-seropositive. CDR3s include the opening cysteine and the closing phenylalanine or tryptophan. A D gene is named only where the DNA matches it firmly. For some rows the clone size is stated as once, few or many, or as a class when expanded; others skip it.

j_call d_call clone_size v_call cdr3_length cdr3_nt cdr3_aa
TRBJ2-3 . . TRBV11-2 16 TGTGCCAGCAGCTTAGTCGCGGGGCTACGAGGAGATACGCAGTATTTT CASSLVAGLRGDTQYF
TRBJ2-1 . . TRBV2 16 TGTGCCAGCAGTGACGTTGGAACAGGGAATCGGAATGAGCAGTTCTTC CASSDVGTGNRNEQFF
TRBJ1-4 . . TRBV12-5 17 TGTGCTAGTGGTTTGGGTAGGGGGGGGGTTATGAATGAAAAACTGTTTTTT CASGLGRGGVMNEKLFF
TRBJ2-2 TRBD1 . TRBV5-4 15 TGTGCCAGCAGCCTAGACAGGGGGTGGGGCGGGGAGCTGTTTTTT CASSLDRGWGGELFF
TRBJ2-3 TRBD1 few TRBV2 14 TGTGCCAGCAGTGAAGACAGGGGTTCCGATACGCAGTATTTT CASSEDRGSDTQYF
TRBJ2-7 TRBD1 . TRBV7-9 15 TGTGCCAGCCGGACCGGGACAGGGAACCCCCACGAGCAGTACTTC CASRTGTGNPHEQYF
TRBJ2-7 TRBD2 . TRBV28 15 TGTGCCAGCAGTTTATTCAGCGGGGGGTTCTACGAGCAGTACTTC CASSLFSGGFYEQYF
TRBJ2-5 TRBD2 . TRBV30 14 TGTGCCTGGGACGAGCGGGGGGTCCAAGAGACCCAGTACTTC CAWDERGVQETQYF
TRBJ2-7 TRBD1 . TRBV11-2 15 TGTGCCAGCAGCCTATACGAGACAGGGCTTTACGAGCAGTACTTC CASSLYETGLYEQYF
TRBJ2-7 . few TRBV11-2 13 TGTGCCAGCAGCCCATCGCGACTCTACGAGCAGTACTTC CASSPSRLYEQYF
TRBJ2-7 . . TRBV7-6 14 TGTGCCAGCAGCTTGGGCGGGGAGACCTACGAGCAGTACTTC CASSLGGETYEQYF
TRBJ1-3 . few TRBV2 15 TGTGCCAGCAGTGTCGCAGCGAGCTCTGGAAACACCATATATTTT CASSVAASSGNTIYF
TRBJ1-5 TRBD1 . TRBV5-1 15 TGCGCCAGCAGCTGGGGACAGGGGGAGGGTCAGCCCCAGCATTTT CASSWGQGEGQPQHF
TRBJ2-5 . few TRBV11-2 13 TGTGCCAGCAGGTTTTCAGGGGAGGAGACCCAGTACTTC CASRFSGEETQYF
TRBJ1-2 . . TRBV4-3 12 TGCGCCAGCAGCCATGACAGGTATGGCTACACCTTC CASSHDRYGYTF
TRBJ2-7 . . TRBV25-1 13 TGTGCCAGCAGTACCCCAACATCCTACGAGCAGTACTTC CASSTPTSYEQYF
TRBJ1-1 TRBD1 few TRBV23-1 13 TGCGCCAGCAGCCCACGACAGGGCTGGATAGCTTTCTTT CASSPRQGWIAFF
TRBJ2-2 . . TRBV7-9 13 TGTTCCAGCAGCTTATTTAGCACCGGGGAGCTGTTTTTT CSSSLFSTGELFF
TRBJ2-5 . . TRBV28 15 TGTGCCAGTCCCACGGTTGGGGGGGCCGGGGAGACCCAGTACTTC CASPTVGGAGETQYF
TRBJ2-1 TRBD2 . TRBV6-6 16 TGTGCCAGCAGAACAACTAGCGGGGGGGTCCACAATGAGCAGTTCTTC CASRTTSGGVHNEQFF
TRBJ2-2 TRBD1 once TRBV27 15 TGTGCCAGCAGTTCAACAGGGGGGTGGGCCGGGGAGCTGTTTTTT CASSSTGGWAGELFF
TRBJ2-1 . . TRBV25-1 15 TGTGCCACTAGCAGGTCAGGGCGGGGAGACAATGAGCAGTTCTTC CATSRSGRGDNEQFF
TRBJ1-5 TRBD1 once TRBV6-5 14 TGTGCCAGCAGTTACTACAGGGGAAATCAGCCCCAGCATTTT CASSYYRGNQPQHF
TRBJ1-1 TRBD1 . TRBV29-1 12 TGCAGCGTTGGACAGGGTGTAACTGAAGCTTTCTTT CSVGQGVTEAFF
TRBJ2-2 . . TRBV28 15 TGTGCCAGCAGTTTCGACAGCCGGGGGACCGGGGAGCTGTTTTTT CASSFDSRGTGELFF
TRBJ1-4 . . TRBV28 15 . CASSSSDLGGEKLFF
TRBJ2-7 . . TRBV7-9 13 TGTGCCAGCAACCCGGGTGTCGGCTACGAGCAGTACTTC CASNPGVGYEQYF
TRBJ2-7 . . TRBV7-9 12 TGTGCCAGCAGCAAAGGGGGTTACGAGCAGTACTTC CASSKGGYEQYF
TRBJ2-3 TRBD2 medium-sized TRBV6-5 15 TGTGCCAGCAGAGCGGGACTAGCGGGGACAGATACGCAGTATTTT CASRAGLAGTDTQYF
TRBJ1-5 TRBD1 few TRBV30 15 TGTGCCTGGAGTGTGAGGGGACAGGGCAATCAGCCCCAGCATTTT CAWSVRGQGNQPQHF
TRBJ2-7 . . TRBV19 14 TGTGCCAGTAGTCAGCGGTCGGGCCTCCACGAGCAGTACTTC CASSQRSGLHEQYF
TRBJ2-7 TRBD2 . TRBV6-5 14 TGTGCCAGCACCGGGACTAGCGGGTTCTACGAGCAGTACTTC CASTGTSGFYEQYF
TRBJ1-4 . . TRBV9 15 TGTGCCAGCAGCGTAGCTGCGAATACTAATGAAAAACTGTTTTTT CASSVAANTNEKLFF
TRBJ2-1 TRBD1 few TRBV11-1 15 TGTGCCAGCAGCCCGGACAGGGGGCTATACAATGAGCAGTTCTTC CASSPDRGLYNEQFF
TRBJ2-3 TRBD2 . TRBV15 14 TGTGCCACCAGCAAGACTAGCGGGACGGATACGCAGTATTTT CATSKTSGTDTQYF
TRBJ2-5 . . TRBV6-1 18 TGTGCCAGCAGTGATAGGGGGGGCCGCATATCTTTCCAAGAGACCCAGTACTTC CASSDRGGRISFQETQYF
TRBJ2-5 . . TRBV2 13 TGTGCCACCCTGGACCGGAGCGGAGAGACCCAGTACTTC CATLDRSGETQYF
TRBJ1-2 TRBD1 . TRBV5-6 14 TGTGCCAGCAGCTTGGCTCCAGGGGGCTATGGCTACACCTTC CASSLAPGGYGYTF
TRBJ1-1 TRBD1 . TRBV5-1 14 TGCGCCAGCAGCCTAAACAGGGGGAACACTGAAGCTTTCTTT CASSLNRGNTEAFF
TRBJ2-3 . few TRBV30 16 TGTGCCTGGACTCTCATCCCCCGGGAGCGCACAGATACGCAGTATTTT CAWTLIPRERTDTQYF
TRBJ2-1 . . TRBV11-2 15 TGTGCCAGCAGCTTATCACCGACAGACTACAATGAGCAGTTCTTC CASSLSPTDYNEQFF
TRBJ1-2 TRBD1 few TRBV5-1 16 TGCGCCAGCAGCTTGATCGGGGACAGAACTAACTATGGCTACACCTTC CASSLIGDRTNYGYTF
TRBJ2-5 TRBD2 . TRBV5-6 16 TGTGCCAGCAGCACCACGGGAGGCAGACCGAAGAAGACCCAGTACTTC CASSTTGGRPKKTQYF
TRBJ2-1 TRBD1 . TRBV10-3 17 TGTGCCATCAGTGAGCCTATCGGGACAGGGGATCTCAATGAGCAGTTCTTC CAISEPIGTGDLNEQFF
TRBJ1-5 . . TRBV27 14 TGTGCCAGCAGCCTCAACAGGGGCAATCAGCCCCAGCATTTT CASSLNRGNQPQHF
TRBJ1-1 TRBD1 . TRBV27 15 TGTGCCAGCAGTTTGGGACAGGGATGGAACACTGAAGCTTTCTTT CASSLGQGWNTEAFF
TRBJ1-5 TRBD1 . TRBV7-9 15 TGTGCCAGCAGCCCGGGACAGGGGGCCAGTCAGCCCCAGCATTTT CASSPGQGASQPQHF
TRBJ2-7 . . TRBV14 14 TGTGCCAGCAGCCAATGGGGGGAGAGTTACGAGCAGTACTTC CASSQWGESYEQYF
TRBJ1-5 . few TRBV6-1 13 TGTGCCAGCAGTACCTCAGGGGATCAGCCCCAGCATTTT CASSTSGDQPQHF
TRBJ2-3 TRBD2 . TRBV7-2 17 TGTGCCAGCAGCCCAACCTTAGCGGGGGGGCCTGTAGATACGCAGTATTTT CASSPTLAGGPVDTQYF
TRBJ2-3 TRBD2 . TRBV4-1 16 TGCGCCAGCAGCCTAGAGGGAGCGGGGGCCACAGATACGCAGTATTTT CASSLEGAGATDTQYF
TRBJ2-7 TRBD1 . TRBV7-8 14 TGTGCCAGCAGCGGGACGACAGGGGGCTACGAGCAGTACTTC CASSGTTGGYEQYF
TRBJ2-3 TRBD2 . TRBV10-3 16 TGTGCCATCAGTTCGGGGCTAGCGGGGGGCCCAGATACGCAGTATTTT CAISSGLAGGPDTQYF
TRBJ1-2 . . TRBV19 15 TGTGCCAGTAGTATAGATTCTGACAGTTACTATGGCTACACCTTC CASSIDSDSYYGYTF
TRBJ1-2 TRBD1 . TRBV5-5 15 TGTGCCAGCAGCTTGAACAGGGGATCCCTCCATGGCTACACCTTC CASSLNRGSLHGYTF
TRBJ1-1 TRBD1 . TRBV7-9 15 TGTGCCAGCAGCCGTCCGGGACAGTCGAACACTGAAGCTTTCTTT CASSRPGQSNTEAFF
TRBJ2-7 TRBD1 . TRBV6-5 13 TGTGCCAGCTGGGGACAGGGGGCAGAGGAGCAGTACTTC CASWGQGAEEQYF
TRBJ1-5 . once TRBV4-3 16 TGCGCCAGCAGCCAAGGTCCTCCAGGGGCAAATCAGCCCCAGCATTTT CASSQGPPGANQPQHF
TRBJ2-1 . once TRBV19 14 TGTGCCAGTCAGGGGGCGGGGGGGCCTAATGAGCAGTTCTTC CASQGAGGPNEQFF